This is a list of T cell receptor beta chains from one sample in a study of yellow fever vaccine responses in identical twins. A single record per CDR3 protein comes from TCRdb applying MiXCR to the RT-PCR reads. The sample includes approximately 20,000 distinct CDR3 sequences, approximately 70% of them seen just once. The sequencing used T cells from blood (PBMCs), unsorted or a sorted subset (not recorded which), collected before or after yellow fever vaccination (not recorded which). These receptors came from a woman between 18 and 29 years old who received the yellow fever vaccine. CDR3s leave out the opening cysteine and the closing phenylalanine or tryptophan. D genes are given only for firm matches.

d_call: TRBD2; j_call: TRBJ2-3; v_call: TRBV11-1; cdr3_aa: ASSFWGTSGEGSTDTQY
d_call: TRBD1; j_call: TRBJ2-1; v_call: TRBV18; cdr3_aa: ASSPRPGGNEQF
d_call: -; j_call: TRBJ1-1; v_call: TRBV25-1; cdr3_aa: ASRHPVSTEAF
d_call: -; j_call: TRBJ2-7; v_call: TRBV6-5; cdr3_aa: ASSYSRGVMDEQY
d_call: -; j_call: TRBJ2-5; v_call: TRBV7-9; cdr3_aa: ASSLVIEGKETQY
d_call: -; j_call: TRBJ1-5; v_call: TRBV2; cdr3_aa: ASSGQHNQPQH
d_call: -; j_call: TRBJ2-3; v_call: TRBV2; cdr3_aa: ASSVRSYANMYTDTQY
d_call: -; j_call: TRBJ2-7; v_call: TRBV20-1; cdr3_aa: SARTGLVLYEQY
d_call: -; j_call: TRBJ2-5; v_call: TRBV29-1; cdr3_aa: SVERQGVQETQY
d_call: -; j_call: TRBJ2-3; v_call: TRBV15; cdr3_aa: ATSRASSGPDTQY
d_call: -; j_call: TRBJ1-1; v_call: TRBV20-1; cdr3_aa: SARGQNTEAF
d_call: TRBD1; j_call: TRBJ2-4; v_call: TRBV24-1; cdr3_aa: ATSGGGSNIQY
d_call: TRBD1; j_call: TRBJ1-1; v_call: TRBV29-1; cdr3_aa: SAGTGLNTEAF
d_call: TRBD2; j_call: TRBJ2-5; v_call: TRBV4-2; cdr3_aa: ASSQEATSGGGETQY
d_call: -; j_call: TRBJ1-2; v_call: TRBV7-6; cdr3_aa: ASSPREAYGYT
d_call: -; j_call: TRBJ2-3; v_call: TRBV5-1; cdr3_aa: ASSLGGDTQY
d_call: -; j_call: TRBJ2-1; v_call: TRBV20-1; cdr3_aa: SAPTRLAQF
d_call: -; j_call: TRBJ2-7; v_call: TRBV29-1; cdr3_aa: SVEVVGGSPYEQY
d_call: -; j_call: TRBJ2-6; v_call: TRBV19; cdr3_aa: ASSTQGQYSGANVLT
d_call: -; j_call: TRBJ1-1; v_call: TRBV20-1; cdr3_aa: SARSGTEAF
d_call: -; j_call: TRBJ2-3; v_call: TRBV28; cdr3_aa: ASREIRDNTDTQY
d_call: TRBD1; j_call: TRBJ2-4; v_call: TRBV28; cdr3_aa: ASSLPTGNVKNIQY
d_call: -; j_call: TRBJ1-3; v_call: TRBV10-1; cdr3_aa: ASSHGPSSGNTIY
d_call: TRBD2; j_call: TRBJ2-7; v_call: TRBV20-1; cdr3_aa: SAPGGRGLYEQY
d_call: -; j_call: TRBJ1-5; v_call: TRBV6-4; cdr3_aa: ASSDKIGQPQH
d_call: TRBD2; j_call: TRBJ2-1; v_call: TRBV12-3/TRBV12-4; cdr3_aa: ASSFGLAGVPPYNEQF